The 30 T cell receptor beta chains below were found in one sample sequenced in a study of cytomegalovirus exposure and HLA in healthy donors. Clones were read by immunoSEQ multiplex PCR, and TCRdb kept only the in-frame ones, dropping some. The data hold 150,000 to 200,000 clones, with about three quarters observed a single time. Material for sequencing was PBMCs. These receptors all stem from a woman in her 30s in good health and CMV-seronegative.

The chain is built from TRBV15 and TRBJ1-5; D is ambiguous. Trimming took off 1 base at V and 0 bases at J, with 7 bases between the two ends. Looked up from germline, CDR1 is LNHNV and CDR2 is YYDKDF (reference sequence). This CDR3 contains 15 residues. In DNA form, the CDR3 reads TGTGCCACCAGCAGAGCGGGGTATAGCAATCAGCCCCAGCATTTT. This codes for CATSRAGYSNQPQHF.

This chain links TRBV5-1 with TRBJ1-4; 8 nucleotides align to TRBD1. V was clipped by 2 bases and J by 8 bases; unmatched bases: 8. The CDR3 has 15 residues. The germline V gene has CDR1 SGHRS and CDR2 YFSETQ. The CDR3 nucleotides are TGCGCCAGCAGCTTACCGGGACAGGCTCCAGAAAAACTGTTTTTT. As protein: CASSLPGQAPEKLFF.

This clone showed up just once. The chain links TRBV30 to TRBJ2-5; TRBD2 aligns across 7 bases. CDR3 length equals 16 residues. Per germline, CDR1 GTSNPN and CDR2 SVGIG (reference sequence). The CDR3 DNA sequence: TGTGCTTATGCACGGACTAATAGCGGGCGTGGGGAGACCCAGTACTTC. Amino acid sequence: CAYARTNSGRGETQYF.

The chain is built from TRBV6-1 and TRBJ1-6; weak D call: TRBD1 (5 bases). The CDR3 has 16 amino acids. V was cut by 0 bases and J by 12 bases, with 18 bases left in between. Germline CDR1 MNHNS, CDR2 SASEGT. The CDR3 bases are TGTGCCAGCAGTGAAGCCGCAGCGCAAGGGGTCGGACCCCTCCACTTT. Protein: CASSEAAAQGVGPLHF.

The V and J genes are TRBV15 and TRBJ2-2; 11 positions agree with TRBD1. The CDR3 consists of 14 residues. Per germline, CDR1 LNHNV and CDR2 YYDKDF (reference sequence). Trimming cost V 6 bases and J 5 bases; bases outside gene matches: 2. The CDR3 here is CATRDRGQTGELFF. DNA of the CDR3: TGTGCCACCAGGGACAGGGGGCAAACCGGGGAGCTGTTTTTT.

Ten or more counts support this clone. The chain uses TRBV7-9 and TRBJ2-4, with D uncertain. The length of the CDR3 is 16 residues. Trimming cost V 3 bases and J 0 bases, with 12 bases left between them. Germline V gives CDR1 SEHNR, CDR2 FQNEAQ (reference sequence). In DNA form, the CDR3 reads TGTGCCAGCAGCTTGGAACTGACGGGAGCCAAAAACATTCAGTACTTC. Translated: CASSLELTGAKNIQYF. Drawing the rest from reference TRBV7-9 and TRBJ2-4, the complete variable domain is DTGVSQNPRHKITKRGQNVTFRCDPISEHNRLYWYRQTLGQGPEFLTYFQNEAQLEKSRLLSDRFSAERPKGSFSTLEIQRTEQGDSAMYLCASSLELTGAKNIQYFGAGTRLSVL.

This chain links TRBV2 with TRBJ1-1, with no clear D. CDR1 SNHLY and CDR2 FYNNEI come from the germline V gene. V was trimmed by 7 bases and J by 1 base, leaving 10 bases between them. The CDR3 runs 13 residues. DNA of the CDR3: TGTGCCAGCACCGGTGTCGGGAACACTGAAGCTTTCTTT. It encodes CASTGVGNTEAFF. Full variable domain (rest looked up from reference TRBV2 and TRBJ1-1): EPEVTQTPSHQVTQMGQEVILRCVPISNHLYFYWYRQILGQKVEFLVSFYNNEISEKSEIFDDQFSVERPDGSNFTLKIRSTKLEDSAMYFCASTGVGNTEAFFGQGTRLTVV.

The genes are TRBV5-1 and TRBJ2-7, with a possible D match to TRBD1 (6 bases). This CDR3 has 12 amino acids. Germline CDR1 is SGHRS and CDR2 is YFSETQ. Trimming took 5 bases from V and 5 from J, leaving 11 bases between them. The CDR3 loop reads CASRGASDEQYF. CDR3 sequence (DNA): TGCGCCAGCAGGGGGGCGAGCGACGAGCAGTACTTC.

The V and J genes are TRBV18 and TRBJ2-1; 7 bases match TRBD1. The V gene's germline CDR1 is KGHSH and CDR2 LQKENI. The V segment lost 3 bases and the J segment 3 bases; nucleotides outside the gene matches: 5. This CDR3 is 15 amino acids long. The CDR3 nucleotides read TGTGCCAGCTCACCCCCACAGGGGAACTACAATGAGCAGTTCTTC. Protein sequence: CASSPPQGNYNEQFF.

DNA for the CDR3: TGTGCCAGCAGTTTGGGGGACACGGGCTACAATGAGCAGTTCTTC. Its translation is CASSLGDTGYNEQFF. The chain uses TRBV27 and TRBJ2-1, with a tentative D call TRBD1 (6 bases). The CDR3 contains 15 residues. Germline V gene sequence: CDR1 MNHEY, CDR2 SMNVEV (reference sequence). Trimming cost V 3 bases and J 3 bases, with 12 bases left between them.

V is TRBV18 and J is TRBJ2-3; 8 bases are a match to TRBD1. CDR1 and CDR2 from the germline V gene are KGHSH and LQKENI. The CDR3 is made up of 15 amino acids. Losses at the gene ends were 4 bases for V and 6 bases for J; bases not matched to a gene: 9. CDR3 protein: CASSLRPGGRDTQYF. The CDR3 nucleotides are TGTGCCAGCTCACTCCGTCCAGGGGGCCGGGATACGCAGTATTTT. Filled out from reference TRBV18 and TRBJ2-3, the complete variable domain reads NAGVMQNPRHLVRRRGQEARLRCSPMKGHSHVYWYRQLPEEGLKFMVYLQKENIIDESGMPKERFSAEFPKEGPSILRIQQVVRGDSAAYFCASSLRPGGRDTQYFGPGTRLTVL.

This clone was detected only a few times. The chain combines TRBV6-4 with TRBJ1-1; 10 bases fit TRBD1. The trim removed 6 bases at V and 4 bases at J, leaving 2 bases unmatched. Looked up from germline, CDR1 is MRHNA and CDR2 is SNTAGT. The CDR3 runs 13 residues. The CDR3 protein is CASRDRGGTEAFF. DNA of the CDR3: TGTGCCAGCAGGGACAGGGGGGGCACTGAAGCTTTCTTT.

This clone has a handful of counts. The genes are TRBV6-5 and TRBJ2-7; TRBD1 aligns across 7 bases. This CDR3 has 13 residues. In germline, CDR1 is MNHEY, CDR2 SVGAGI. V was clipped by 5 bases and J by 6 bases; unmatched bases: 7. CDR3 DNA: TGTGCCAGCAGTGGGACGACAGGGCGCGAGCAGTACTTC. Translating it yields CASSGTTGREQYF.

The chain combines TRBV18 with TRBJ1-1; the match to TRBD1 covers 8 bases. The CDR3 consists of 14 residues. With V trimmed by 6 bases and J by 1 base, 4 bases remained unmatched. Germline loops: CDR1 KGHSH, CDR2 LQKENI. The DNA for the CDR3 is TGTGCCAGCTCCTTCGGGACAGGGAACACTGAAGCTTTCTTT. It encodes CASSFGTGNTEAFF.

CDR3 residues: CASRGDGELFF. CDR3 bases: TGTGCCAGTCGGGGGGACGGGGAGCTGTTTTTT. V is TRBV11-2 and J is TRBJ2-2; 7 bases align to TRBD2. The CDR3 is made up of 11 amino acids. From germline, CDR1 is SGHAT and CDR2 FQNNGV. Germline trimming cut 9 bases from V and 7 bases from J; bases unmatched to any gene: 2.

The chain recombines TRBV19 with TRBJ1-2; 10 bases line up with TRBD1. The germline V gene encodes CDR1 LNHDA and CDR2 SQIVND (reference sequence). The ends lost 2 bases at V and 3 bases at J; junction bases unmatched: 6. This CDR3 region has 16 residues. Here the CDR3 reads CASSISLTGGHYGYTF. In nucleotides, the CDR3 is TGTGCCAGTAGTATATCCCTGACAGGGGGCCACTATGGCTACACCTTC.

The chain couples TRBV7-2 to TRBJ1-2; the D is unclear. Germline CDR1 is SGHTA and CDR2 is FQGNSA. Trimming removed 1 base from V and 1 base from J, with 13 bases in between. The CDR3 totals 16 residues. In nucleotides, the CDR3 is TGTGCCAGCAGCTTAGGATTTCGGGTTATTAACTATGGCTACACCTTC. Its protein is CASSLGFRVINYGYTF.

DNA for the CDR3: TGTGCCAGCAGTTCGCCCTCGCAGGCCAGCTCCTATAATTCACCCCTCCACTTT. The encoded protein is CASSSPSQASSYNSPLHF. J is TRBJ1-6 and V is TRBV28; D is unclear. CDR1 MDHEN and CDR2 SYDVKM come from the germline V gene. V was cut by 4 bases and J by 0 bases, with 16 bases left in between. The CDR3 has 18 residues.

The chain uses TRBV28 and TRBJ2-1, with a weak D call TRBD2 (7 bases). This CDR3 is built from 13 residues. V was cut by 5 bases and J by 8 bases, with 13 bases left in between. The germline V gene has CDR1 MDHEN and CDR2 SYDVKM. This chain's CDR3 is CASSPQGGDEQFF. The CDR3 bases are TGTGCCAGCAGTCCACAGGGAGGGGATGAGCAGTTCTTC.

The chain employs TRBV4-1 and TRBJ2-3; TRBD2 agrees at 9 bases. The CDR3 runs 15 residues. Germline-derived CDR1 and CDR2 are MGHRA and YSYEKL. Trimming cost V 6 bases and J 0 bases; bases outside gene matches: 4. This CDR3 reads CASSLSGSSTDTQYF. CDR3 in DNA: TGCGCCAGCAGTCTTAGCGGGAGTAGCACAGATACGCAGTATTTT.

As concerns this clone: Additional DNA sequences in this sample encode the identical CDR3. The rearrangement uses TRBV9 and TRBJ1-6; maybe TRBD1 (6 bases). CDR1 SGDLS and CDR2 YYNGEE come from the germline V gene. The CDR3 is made up of 12 amino acids. Deletions cut 3 bases from V and 9 bases from J, with 7 bases between. The CDR3 reads CASSARGSPLHF. The CDR3 nucleotides are TGTGCCAGCAGCGCCAGGGGTTCACCCCTCCACTTT.

This chain joins TRBV5-1 and TRBJ2-3; 11 bases map to TRBD1. The CDR3 has 16 residues. Germline values: CDR1 SGHRS, CDR2 YFSETQ. V lost 1 base, J lost 6 bases, and 7 bases stayed unmatched. The CDR3 here is CASSLMGQGGSDTQYF. CDR3 nucleotides: TGCGCCAGCAGCTTGATGGGACAGGGGGGATCTGATACGCAGTATTTT.

Ten or more counts support this clone. The rearrangement uses TRBV19 and TRBJ2-7; 7 bases map to TRBD1. Trimming at V came to 7 bases and at J to 2 bases, leaving 8 bases not matched to a gene. The length of the CDR3 is 14 residues. Germline CDR1 reads LNHDA; CDR2 reads SQIVND (reference sequence). The CDR3 region is CASTSTGTPYEQYF. CDR3 DNA: TGTGCCAGTACTTCGACAGGGACCCCCTACGAGCAGTACTTC.

Regarding this clone: Germline is not matched at one junction end, which may reflect a read error. The genes are TRBV15 and TRBJ2-3, with TRBD2 matching over 12 bases. In germline, CDR1 is LNHNV, CDR2 YYDKDF (reference sequence). The CDR3 extends over 18 amino acids. This chain's CDR3 is CATSGDPSGGARTDTQYF. The CDR3 bases are TGTGCCACCAGCGGAGACCCTAGCGGGGGGGCTCGTACAGATACGCAGTATTTT.

The V gene is TRBV7-9, the J gene TRBJ2-1, with D unclear. CDR1 is SEHNR and CDR2 is FQNEAQ in the germline V gene (reference sequence). CDR3 length equals 12 residues. With 2 bases removed from V and 8 bases from J, the gap between germline ends came to 7 bases. CDR3 sequence reads: CASSLYGDEQFF. CDR3 bases: TGTGCCAGCAGCTTATACGGAGATGAGCAGTTCTTC. Full variable domain (remainder filled in from reference TRBV7-9 and TRBJ2-1): DTGVSQNPRHKITKRGQNVTFRCDPISEHNRLYWYRQTLGQGPEFLTYFQNEAQLEKSRLLSDRFSAERPKGSFSTLEIQRTEQGDSAMYLCASSLYGDEQFFGPGTRLTVL.

V and J are TRBV4-2 and TRBJ2-5; the D is unclear. Germline CDR1 and CDR2: LGHNA and YNFKEQ. V gave up 2 bases and J gave up 5 bases, with 3 bases separating them. CDR3 length equals 11 residues. CDR3 sequence (DNA): TGTGCCAGCAGCCAACGGGAGACCCAGTACTTC. This codes for CASSQRETQYF.

The chain combines TRBV5-4 with TRBJ2-1; no reliable D call. This CDR3 has 12 residues. Germline-derived CDR1 and CDR2 are SGHNT and YYREEE (reference sequence). V lost 3 bases and J lost 9, with 10 bases in between. The CDR3 sequence is CASSSTAAEQFF. CDR3 bases: TGTGCCAGCAGCTCCACCGCGGCTGAGCAGTTCTTC. Supplemented by reference TRBV5-4 and TRBJ2-1, the full variable domain reads ETGVTQSPTHLIKTRGQQVTLRCSSQSGHNTVSWYQQALGQGPQFIFQYYREEENGRGNFPPRFSGLQFPNYSSELNVNALELDDSALYLCASSSTAAEQFFGPGTRLTVL.

V and J are TRBV10-2 and TRBJ2-5; tentatively, D is TRBD2 (5 bases). Germline V gene lookup returns CDR1 WSHSY and CDR2 SAAADI. V was pared by 7 bases and J by 5 bases, with 17 bases between. CDR3 length equals 14 residues. Written as DNA, the CDR3 is TGCGCCAGCAAGGACCTAGAGGGTCGGGAGACCCAGTACTTC. Its translation is CASKDLEGRETQYF.

The chain couples TRBV5-4 to TRBJ2-6; D gene unclear. Trimming left V 0 bases short and J 6 bases short, with 7 bases between. Germline assignment: CDR1 SGHNT and CDR2 YYREEE (reference sequence). The CDR3 sequence is 14 residues long. The CDR3 is CASSLAPVANVLTF. The CDR3 DNA reads TGTGCCAGCAGCTTGGCCCCGGTGGCCAACGTCCTGACTTTC.

The chain is built from TRBV5-1 and TRBJ2-3, with D perhaps matching TRBD1 (6 bases). The germline V gene encodes CDR1 SGHRS and CDR2 YFSETQ. CDR3 length: 15 amino acids. V lost 0 bases and J 4 bases, leaving 12 bases between the germline ends. The CDR3 sequence: CASSLGLPGADTQYF. Here the CDR3 DNA reads TGCGCCAGCAGCTTGGGTCTGCCAGGGGCAGATACGCAGTATTTT.